This T cell receptor beta chain originates from a study of cytomegalovirus exposure and HLA in healthy donors. Whole-study context: HLA-typed donors were the source of 83 million or so unique TCRs, which an early data release held.

A multiplex PCR was run with 60 Vbeta primers and 13 Jbeta primers. Clones were read by immunoSEQ multiplex PCR, and TCRdb kept only the in-frame ones, dropping some. Here the sample spans some 160,000 clones, around 73% being singletons. The J segment lost 1 base and the V segment lost 1 base, leaving 3 bases of the junction unmatched. This CDR3 region has 15 residues. Germline V CDR1 and CDR2: MGHRA, YSYEKL. The sample holds a few counts of this clone. The antigen remains undetermined. Overall study results and limits: The study recorded 164 TCR beta chains that were cytomegalovirus-associated. In an earlier analysis, productive rearrangement rates for most beta V segments clustered near 87% or 30%.

The chain joins TRBV4-1 to TRBJ1-1; 7 positions match TRBD1. The TCR sequence derives from a woman under 30 in good health and CMV-seropositive. Sequencing used PBMCs. This chain's CDR3 is CASSQVQGGNTEAFF. For the CDR3, the DNA is TGCGCCAGCAGCCAAGTTCAGGGGGGGAACACTGAAGCTTTCTTT.